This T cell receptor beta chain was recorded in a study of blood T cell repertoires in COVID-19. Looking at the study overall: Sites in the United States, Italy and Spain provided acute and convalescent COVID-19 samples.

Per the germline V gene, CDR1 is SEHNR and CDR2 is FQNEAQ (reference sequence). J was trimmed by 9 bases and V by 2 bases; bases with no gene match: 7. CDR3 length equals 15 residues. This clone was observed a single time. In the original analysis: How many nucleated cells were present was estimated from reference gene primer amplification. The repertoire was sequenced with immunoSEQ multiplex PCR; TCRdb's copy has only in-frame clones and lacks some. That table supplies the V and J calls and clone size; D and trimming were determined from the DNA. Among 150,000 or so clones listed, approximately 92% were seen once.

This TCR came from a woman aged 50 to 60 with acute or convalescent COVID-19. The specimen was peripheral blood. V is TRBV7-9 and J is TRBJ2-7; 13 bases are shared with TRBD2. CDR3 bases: TGTGCCAGCAGCTTATCCGGGACTAGCGGGACGGGGCAGTACTTC. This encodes CASSLSGTSGTGQYF.